This T cell receptor (beta chain) stems from a study of T cell responses to AZD1222 COVID-19 vaccine. TCRdb keeps only in-frame clones here, not all; method: immunoSEQ multiplex PCR. The table lists 150,000 to 160,000 clones, about nine tenths of them singletons. The length of the CDR3 is 12 residues. Germline loops: CDR1 KGHDR, CDR2 SFDVKD. Trimming removed 2 bases from V and 8 bases from J, with 8 bases in between. V gene TRBV24-1 combines with J gene TRBJ1-2; D remains unclear. The sequence was obtained from an adult who had recovered from COVID-19. Material: peripheral blood, obtained after recovery from COVID-19. CDR3 bases: TGTGCCACCAGTGATTATTTAAGGGGCTACACCTTC. Translation gives CATSDYLRGYTF.